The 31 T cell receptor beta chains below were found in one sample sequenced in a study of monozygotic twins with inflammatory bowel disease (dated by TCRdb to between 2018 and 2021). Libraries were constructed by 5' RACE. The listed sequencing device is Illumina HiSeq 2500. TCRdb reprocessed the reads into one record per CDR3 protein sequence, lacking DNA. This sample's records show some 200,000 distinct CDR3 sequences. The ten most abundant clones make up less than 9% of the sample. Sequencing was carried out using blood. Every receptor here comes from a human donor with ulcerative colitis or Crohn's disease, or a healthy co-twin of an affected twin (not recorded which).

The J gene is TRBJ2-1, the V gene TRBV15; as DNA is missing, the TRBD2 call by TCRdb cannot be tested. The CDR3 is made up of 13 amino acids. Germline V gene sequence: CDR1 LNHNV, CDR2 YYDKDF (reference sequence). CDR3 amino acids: CATTTGTINEQFF. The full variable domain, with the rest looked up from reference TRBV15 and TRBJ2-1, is DAMVIQNPRYQVTQFGKPVTLSCSQTLNHNVMYWYQQKSSQAPKLLFHYYDKDFNNEADTPDNFQSRRPNTSFCFLDIRSPGLGDTAMYLCATTTGTINEQFFGPGTRLTVL.

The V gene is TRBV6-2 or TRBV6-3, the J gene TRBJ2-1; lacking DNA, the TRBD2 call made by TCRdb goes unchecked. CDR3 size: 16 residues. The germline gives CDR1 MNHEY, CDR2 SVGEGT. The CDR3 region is CASSKSSGRVYNEQFF.

CDR3 region: CASSVEGNTEAFF. The chain uses TRBV9 and TRBJ1-1. Germline V gene data show CDR1 as SGDLS and CDR2 as YYNGEE. CDR3 size: 13 residues.

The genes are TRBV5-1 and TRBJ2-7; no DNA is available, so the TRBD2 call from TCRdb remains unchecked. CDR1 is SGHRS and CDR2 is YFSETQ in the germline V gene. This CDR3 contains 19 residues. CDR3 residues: CASSLGRIGGLAGPYEQYF.

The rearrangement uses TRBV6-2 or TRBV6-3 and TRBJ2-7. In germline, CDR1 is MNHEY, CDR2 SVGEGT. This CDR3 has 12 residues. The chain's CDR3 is CASSYFPNEQYF.

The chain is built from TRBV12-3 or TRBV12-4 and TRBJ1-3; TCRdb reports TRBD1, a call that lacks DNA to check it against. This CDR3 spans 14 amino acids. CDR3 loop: CASGGRGHVGTIYF.

CDR3 sequence: CSVDGKQGTDTQYF. The chain employs TRBV29-1 and TRBJ2-3; with no DNA, the TCRdb D assignment of TRBD1 cannot be verified. Germline CDR1 and CDR2: SQVTM and ANQGSEA. The CDR3 totals 14 residues.

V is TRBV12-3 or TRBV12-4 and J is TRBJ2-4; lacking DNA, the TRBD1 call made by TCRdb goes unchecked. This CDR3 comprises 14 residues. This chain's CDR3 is CASTTSREQNIQYF.

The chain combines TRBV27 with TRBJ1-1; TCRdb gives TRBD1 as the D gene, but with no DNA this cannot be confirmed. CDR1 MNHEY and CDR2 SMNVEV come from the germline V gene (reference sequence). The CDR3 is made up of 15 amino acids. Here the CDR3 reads CASSLMGVMNTEAFF.

The CDR3 sequence is CASSPDIRGTHPQDQYF. V gene TRBV18 combines with J gene TRBJ2-5; no DNA is available, so the TRBD1 call from TCRdb remains unchecked. Germline-derived CDR1 and CDR2 are KGHSH and LQKENI. The CDR3 runs to 17 residues. Based on the CDR3 plus reference TRBV18 and TRBJ2-5, the full variable domain is NAGVMQNPRHLVRRRGQEARLRCSPMKGHSHVYWYRQLPEEGLKFMVYLQKENIIDESGMPKERFSAEFPKEGPSILRIQQVVRGDSAAYFCASSPDIRGTHPQDQYFGPGTRLLVL.

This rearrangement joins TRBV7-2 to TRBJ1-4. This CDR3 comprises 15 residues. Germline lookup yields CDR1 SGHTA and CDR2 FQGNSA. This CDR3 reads CASSLIPAGPEKLFF.

CDR3 protein: CASRALTGPQETQYF. The rearrangement uses TRBV5-1 and TRBJ2-5; lacking DNA, the TRBD2 call made by TCRdb goes unchecked. CDR1 and CDR2 from the germline V gene are SGHRS and YFSETQ. This CDR3 has 15 amino acids.

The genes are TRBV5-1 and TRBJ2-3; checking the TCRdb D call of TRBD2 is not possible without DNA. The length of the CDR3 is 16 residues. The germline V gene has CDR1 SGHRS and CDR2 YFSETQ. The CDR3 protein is CASSLVLAGDADTQYF.

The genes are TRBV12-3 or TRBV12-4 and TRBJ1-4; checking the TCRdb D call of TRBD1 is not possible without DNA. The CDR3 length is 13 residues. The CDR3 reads CASRSEGQPKLFF.

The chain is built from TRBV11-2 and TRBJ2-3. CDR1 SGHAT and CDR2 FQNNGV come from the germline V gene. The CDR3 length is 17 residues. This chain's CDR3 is CASSLDLLRSSTDTQYF.

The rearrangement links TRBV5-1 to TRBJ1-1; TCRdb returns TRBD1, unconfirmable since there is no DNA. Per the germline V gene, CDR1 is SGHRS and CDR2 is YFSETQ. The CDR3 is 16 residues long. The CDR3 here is CASSPGHLMGTTEAFF.

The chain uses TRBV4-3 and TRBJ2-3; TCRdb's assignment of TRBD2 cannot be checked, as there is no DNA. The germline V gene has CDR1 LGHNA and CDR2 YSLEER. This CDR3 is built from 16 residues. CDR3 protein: CASSQDVAGETDTQYF.

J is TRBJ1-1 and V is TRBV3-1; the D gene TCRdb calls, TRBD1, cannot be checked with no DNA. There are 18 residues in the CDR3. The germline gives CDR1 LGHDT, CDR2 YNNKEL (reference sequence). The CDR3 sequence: CASSQDYPSRPSGTEAFF.

This CDR3 reads CASSLGVGDPNTEAFF. The chain combines TRBV7-9 with TRBJ1-1; the D call from TCRdb, TRBD1, cannot be confirmed without DNA. The CDR3 has 16 residues. The V gene's germline CDR1 is SEHNR and CDR2 FQNEAQ (reference sequence).

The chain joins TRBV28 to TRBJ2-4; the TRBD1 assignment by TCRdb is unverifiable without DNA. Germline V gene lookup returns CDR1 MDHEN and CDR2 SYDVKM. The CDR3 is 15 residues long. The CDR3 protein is CAAHERGQGKNIQYF.

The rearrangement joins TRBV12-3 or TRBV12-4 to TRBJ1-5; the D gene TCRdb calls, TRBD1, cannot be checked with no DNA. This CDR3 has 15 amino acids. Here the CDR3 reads CASSLADSSNQPQHF.

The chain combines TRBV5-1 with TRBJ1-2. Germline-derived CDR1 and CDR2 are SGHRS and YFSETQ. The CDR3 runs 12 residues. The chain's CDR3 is CASSSTNYGYTF.

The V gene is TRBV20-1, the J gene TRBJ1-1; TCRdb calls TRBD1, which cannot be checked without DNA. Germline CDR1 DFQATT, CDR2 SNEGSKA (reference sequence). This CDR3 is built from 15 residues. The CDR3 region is CSASPWGGGGTEAFF.

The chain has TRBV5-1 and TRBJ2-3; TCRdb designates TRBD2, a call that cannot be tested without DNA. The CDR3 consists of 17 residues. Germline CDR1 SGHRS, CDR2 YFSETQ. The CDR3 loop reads CASSFISTSGSTDTQYF.

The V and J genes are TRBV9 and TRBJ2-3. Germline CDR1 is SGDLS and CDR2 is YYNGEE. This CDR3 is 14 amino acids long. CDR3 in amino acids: CASSVGSSTDTQYF.

The CDR3 region is CASSPSAGPPGNTIYF. The V call is TRBV4-3, the J call TRBJ1-3. The germline V gene has CDR1 LGHNA and CDR2 YSLEER. The CDR3 has 16 residues.

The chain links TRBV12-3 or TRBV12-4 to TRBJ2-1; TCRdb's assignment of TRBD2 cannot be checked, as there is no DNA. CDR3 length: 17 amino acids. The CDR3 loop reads CASTQPTSGRGYNEQFF.

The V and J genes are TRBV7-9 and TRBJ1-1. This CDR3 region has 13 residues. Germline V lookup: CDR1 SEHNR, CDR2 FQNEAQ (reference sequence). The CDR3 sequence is CASSPNPHDKAFF.

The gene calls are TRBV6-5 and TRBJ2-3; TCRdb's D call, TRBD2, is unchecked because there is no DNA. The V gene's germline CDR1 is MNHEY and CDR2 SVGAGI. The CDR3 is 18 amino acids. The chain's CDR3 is CASSLKAGGTPGGDTQYF.

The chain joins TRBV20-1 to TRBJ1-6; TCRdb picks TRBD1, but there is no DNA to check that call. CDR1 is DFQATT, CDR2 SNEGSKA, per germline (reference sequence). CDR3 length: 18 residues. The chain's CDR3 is CSARAGHQSSSYNSPLHF.

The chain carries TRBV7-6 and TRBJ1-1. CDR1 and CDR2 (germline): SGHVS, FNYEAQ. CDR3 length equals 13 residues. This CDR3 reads CASSLPPFAEAFF.